Listed below are T cell receptor beta chains from one sample, sequenced in a study of OX40 agonist ivuxolimab in advanced cancers. Sequenced by immunoSEQ multiplex PCR; TCRdb stores in-frame clones only, minus some. The sample shows 50,000 to 65,000 clones, over 80% of them seen only once. The material sequenced was CD4+ or CD8+ T cells sorted from blood, taken in a trial of the OX40 agonist ivuxolimab. These receptors all come from an adult with an advanced solid tumor such as melanoma, head and neck, liver or kidney cancer. The CDR3 runs from the conserved cysteine through the conserved F or W. A D gene is named only where the DNA matches it firmly. Clone size is not always given. Where it is, it says once, few, many or a class for expanded clones.

len,j_gene,v_gene,d_gene,abundance,CDR3aa,CDR3nt
13,TRBJ1-1,TRBV5-1,-,-,CASSLQVDTEAFF,TGCGCCAGCAGCTTGCAGGTGGACACTGAAGCTTTCTTT
14,TRBJ2-3,TRBV5-1,-,-,CASSLWGEEYTQYF,TGCGCCAGCAGCCTTTGGGGAGAGGAGTATACGCAGTATTTT
16,TRBJ2-2,TRBV18,-,-,CASSPLTGWGTGELFF,TGTGCCAGCTCACCCCTAACAGGGTGGGGCACCGGGGAGCTGTTTTTT
15,TRBJ2-7,TRBV27,-,-,CASSSSRGGSYEQYF,TGTGCCAGCAGTTCGTCTAGGGGGGGCTCCTACGAGCAGTACTTC
15,TRBJ1-2,TRBV25-1,TRBD1,once,CASSEPGGGLFSYTF,TGTGCCAGCAGTGAACCAGGGGGAGGGCTATTTAGCTACACCTTC
17,TRBJ2-1,TRBV18,TRBD2,once,CASSPRLAGEFSHEQFF,TGTGCCAGCTCACCGAGACTAGCGGGAGAGTTTTCCCATGAGCAGTTCTTC
13,TRBJ1-1,TRBV27,-,-,CASRYQGDTEAFF,TGTGCCAGCAGGTATCAAGGGGACACTGAAGCTTTCTTT
13,TRBJ1-1,TRBV6-5,-,-,CASRQGLDTEAFF,TGTGCCAGCAGGCAGGGATTGGACACTGAAGCTTTCTTT
14,TRBJ2-7,TRBV5-1,-,-,CASSLHGSSYEQYF,TGCGCCAGCAGCTTGCACGGGAGCTCCTACGAGCAGTACTTC
16,TRBJ2-3,TRBV7-6,TRBD2,-,CASSLAASGGTDTQYF,TGTGCCAGCAGCTTAGCGGCTAGCGGGGGCACAGATACGCAGTATTTT
14,TRBJ2-7,TRBV15,TRBD1,few,CATSRTWQGDEQYF,TGTGCCACCAGCAGGACGTGGCAGGGGGACGAGCAGTACTTC
13,TRBJ2-7,TRBV6-5,TRBD2,-,CASSGTSVYEQYF,TGTGCCAGCAGTGGCACTAGCGTTTACGAGCAGTACTTC
14,TRBJ2-1,TRBV5-1,-,-,CASSLSSEYNEQFF,TGCGCCAGCAGCTTGAGTAGCGAATACAATGAGCAGTTCTTC
15,TRBJ2-5,TRBV19,TRBD2,-,CASSIDGSGEETQYF,TGTGCCAGTAGTATAGACGGTAGCGGGGAGGAGACCCAGTACTTC
14,TRBJ2-5,TRBV9,TRBD1,-,CASSVGQGGETQYF,TGTGCCAGCAGCGTAGGACAGGGTGGGGAGACCCAGTACTTC
15,TRBJ2-5,TRBV5-1,TRBD2,-,CASGTSGRHQETQYF,TGCGCCAGCGGTACTAGCGGGAGGCACCAAGAGACCCAGTACTTC
16,TRBJ2-5,TRBV6-1,TRBD2,-,CASSEGSGGAAETQYF,TGTGCCAGCAGTGAAGGCTCCGGGGGGGCCGCGGAGACCCAGTACTTC
15,TRBJ2-3,TRBV6-6,TRBD2,-,CASRETSRSTDTQYF,TGTGCCAGCAGGGAGACTAGCCGAAGCACAGATACGCAGTATTTT
14,TRBJ2-1,TRBV27,TRBD2,-,CASSSGAPPNEQFF,TGTGCCAGCAGTAGCGGGGCCCCCCCCAATGAGCAGTTCTTC
17,TRBJ2-1,TRBV11-3,TRBD1,-,CASSLGNRGPSYNEQFF,TGTGCCAGCAGCTTAGGGAACAGGGGGCCCTCCTACAATGAGCAGTTCTTC
14,TRBJ2-5,TRBV27,-,-,CASSFAGRQETQYF,TGTGCCAGCAGTTTTGCAGGACGGCAAGAGACCCAGTACTTC
15,TRBJ2-1,TRBV7-9,-,-,CASSRALALYNEQFF,TGTGCCAGCAGCCGGGCACTAGCCCTCTACAATGAGCAGTTCTTC
16,TRBJ2-7,TRBV1,-,-,CTSSQEVETGPYEQYF,TGCACCAGCAGCCAAGAAGTGGAGACAGGTCCCTACGAGCAGTACTTC
14,TRBJ2-7,TRBV6-5,TRBD1,once,CASAPGGQGYEQYF,TGTGCCAGCGCCCCCGGGGGACAGGGTTACGAGCAGTACTTC
15,TRBJ2-5,TRBV25-1,TRBD1,-,CASSVLGQGEETQYF,TGTGCCAGCAGTGTCCTGGGACAGGGGGAAGAGACCCAGTACTTC
16,TRBJ2-6,TRBV5-8,-,-,CASSLAPGSGANVLTF,TGTGCCAGCAGCTTGGCTCCAGGTTCTGGGGCCAACGTCCTGACTTTC
17,TRBJ2-2,TRBV5-1,TRBD2,-,CASSLGLAGANDGELFF,TGCGCCAGCAGCTTGGGCCTAGCGGGAGCTAATGACGGGGAGCTGTTTTTT
12,TRBJ1-1,TRBV21-1,-,-,CASSKENTEAFF,TGTGCCAGCAGCAAGGAGAACACTGAAGCTTTCTTT
17,TRBJ2-5,TRBV12-5,-,-,CASGFRVYRLGAETQYF,TGTGCTAGTGGTTTCAGGGTTTATAGACTAGGAGCAGAGACCCAGTACTTC
16,TRBJ2-1,TRBV7-3,TRBD2,once,CASSPQLAGGIGEQFF,TGTGCCAGCAGCCCGCAACTAGCGGGAGGTATCGGTGAGCAGTTCTTC